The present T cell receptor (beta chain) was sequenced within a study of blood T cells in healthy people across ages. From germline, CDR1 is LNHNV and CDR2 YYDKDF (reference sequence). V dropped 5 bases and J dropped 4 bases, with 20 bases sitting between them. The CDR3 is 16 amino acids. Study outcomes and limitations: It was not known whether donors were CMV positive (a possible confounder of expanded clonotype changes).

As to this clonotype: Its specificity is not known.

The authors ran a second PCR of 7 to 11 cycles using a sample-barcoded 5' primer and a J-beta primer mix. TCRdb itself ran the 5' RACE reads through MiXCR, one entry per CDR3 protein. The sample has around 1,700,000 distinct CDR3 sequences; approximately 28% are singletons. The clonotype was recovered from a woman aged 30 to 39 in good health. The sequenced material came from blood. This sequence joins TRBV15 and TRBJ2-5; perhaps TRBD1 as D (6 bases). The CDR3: CATSAPGAGATETQYF. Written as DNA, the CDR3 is TGTGCCACCAGCGCTCCTGGGGCAGGGGCGACAGAGACCCAGTACTTC.